The present T cell receptor (beta chain) was sequenced within a study of neoadjuvant anti-PD-1 for oral cavity cancer. V lost 6 bases to trimming and J lost 6 bases, with 18 bases between them. The CDR3 sequence is 15 residues long. Germline V gene data show CDR1 as MNHNS and CDR2 as SASEGT. These oral cavity squamous cell carcinomas were HPV-negative and locally advanced. Clones were sequenced by immunoSEQ multiplex PCR, and TCRdb holds only the in-frame ones, with some missing. The table has approximately 13,000 clones, about 70% seen once. The source material was PBMCs, sampled before nivolumab (anti-PD-1) treatment. The TCR originated in a person between 40 and 79 years old with oral cavity squamous cell carcinoma. The V and J genes are TRBV6-1 and TRBJ2-1; tentatively, D is TRBD1 or TRBD2 (5 bases each). CDR3 nucleotide sequence: TGTGCCAGCAGGATCCGGGACCAACTATCCAATGAGCAGTTCTTC. As protein: CASRIRDQLSNEQFF.